The T cell receptor (beta chain) under discussion was sequenced for a study of chemoradiotherapy in HPV16-positive cancers. Assay: immunoSEQ multiplex PCR; the TCRdb copy retains only in-frame clones and omits some. This sample yields around 4,800 clones, of which around 90% are seen a single time; about 3.1% belongs to the top ten. V was shortened by 1 base and J by 4 bases, with 8 bases between the two germline ends. The CDR3 length is 14 residues. CDR1 and CDR2 from the germline V gene are MNHEY and SMNVEV (reference sequence). Sampling was performed from a patient who underwent chemoradiotherapy. This receptor was obtained from a human donor with HPV-associated anogenital cancer. The chain carries TRBV27 and TRBJ1-5; maybe TRBD1 (5 bases). CDR3 protein: CASSLWGENQPQHF. The CDR3 coding sequence is TGTGCCAGCAGTTTATGGGGGGAAAATCAGCCCCAGCATTTT.